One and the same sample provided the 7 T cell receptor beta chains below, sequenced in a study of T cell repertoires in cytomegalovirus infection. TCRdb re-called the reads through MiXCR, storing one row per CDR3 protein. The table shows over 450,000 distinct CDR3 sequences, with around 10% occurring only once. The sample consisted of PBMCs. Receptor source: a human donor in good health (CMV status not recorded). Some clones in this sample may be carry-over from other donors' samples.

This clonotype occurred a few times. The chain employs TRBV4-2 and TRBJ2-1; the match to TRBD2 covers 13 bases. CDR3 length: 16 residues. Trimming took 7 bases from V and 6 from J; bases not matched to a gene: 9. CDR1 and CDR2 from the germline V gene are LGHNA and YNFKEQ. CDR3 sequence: CASTPWGTSGVNEQFF. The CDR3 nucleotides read TGTGCCAGCACCCCGTGGGGGACTAGCGGGGTCAATGAGCAGTTCTTC.

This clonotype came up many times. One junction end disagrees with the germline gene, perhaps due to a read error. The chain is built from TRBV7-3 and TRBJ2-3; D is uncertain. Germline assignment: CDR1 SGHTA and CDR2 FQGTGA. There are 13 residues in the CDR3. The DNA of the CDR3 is TGTGCCAGCAGTTTAACGTTCGCAGATACGCAGTATTTT. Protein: CASSLTFADTQYF.

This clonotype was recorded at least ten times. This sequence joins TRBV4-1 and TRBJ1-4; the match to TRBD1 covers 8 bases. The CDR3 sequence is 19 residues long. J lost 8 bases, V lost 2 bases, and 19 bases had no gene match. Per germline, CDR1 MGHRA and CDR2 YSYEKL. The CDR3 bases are TGCGCCAGCAGCCAACTCGGACAGGGAGCAAGTGGAGGGCGGGAAAAACTGTTTTTT. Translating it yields CASSQLGQGASGGREKLFF.

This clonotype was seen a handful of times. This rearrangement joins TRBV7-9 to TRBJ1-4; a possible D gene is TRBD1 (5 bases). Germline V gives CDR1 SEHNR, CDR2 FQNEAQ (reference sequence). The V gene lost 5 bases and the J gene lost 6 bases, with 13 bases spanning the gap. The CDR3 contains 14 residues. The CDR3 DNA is TGTGCCAGCAGCCCCGGCAGGGACTATGAAAAACTGTTTTTT. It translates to CASSPGRDYEKLFF.

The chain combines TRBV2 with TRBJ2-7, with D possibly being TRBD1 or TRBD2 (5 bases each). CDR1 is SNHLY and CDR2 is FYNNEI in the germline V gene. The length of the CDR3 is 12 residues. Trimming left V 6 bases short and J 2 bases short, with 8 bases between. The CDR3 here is CASSGAPYEQYF. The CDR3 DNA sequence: TGTGCCAGCAGCGGGGCCCCCTACGAGCAGTACTTC.

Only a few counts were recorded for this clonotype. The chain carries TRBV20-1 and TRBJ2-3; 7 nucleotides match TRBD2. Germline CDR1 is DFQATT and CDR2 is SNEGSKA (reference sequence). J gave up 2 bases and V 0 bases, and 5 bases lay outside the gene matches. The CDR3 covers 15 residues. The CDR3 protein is CSARDLAVYTDTQYF. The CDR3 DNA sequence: TGCAGTGCTAGAGACCTAGCGGTTTACACAGATACGCAGTATTTT.

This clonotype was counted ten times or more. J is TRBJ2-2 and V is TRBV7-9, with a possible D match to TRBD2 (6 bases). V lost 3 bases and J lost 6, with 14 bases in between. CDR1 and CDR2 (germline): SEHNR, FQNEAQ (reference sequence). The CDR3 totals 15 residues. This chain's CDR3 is CASSLAAGLAGELFF. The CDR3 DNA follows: TGTGCCAGCAGCTTGGCTGCGGGGTTGGCCGGGGAGCTGTTTTTT.